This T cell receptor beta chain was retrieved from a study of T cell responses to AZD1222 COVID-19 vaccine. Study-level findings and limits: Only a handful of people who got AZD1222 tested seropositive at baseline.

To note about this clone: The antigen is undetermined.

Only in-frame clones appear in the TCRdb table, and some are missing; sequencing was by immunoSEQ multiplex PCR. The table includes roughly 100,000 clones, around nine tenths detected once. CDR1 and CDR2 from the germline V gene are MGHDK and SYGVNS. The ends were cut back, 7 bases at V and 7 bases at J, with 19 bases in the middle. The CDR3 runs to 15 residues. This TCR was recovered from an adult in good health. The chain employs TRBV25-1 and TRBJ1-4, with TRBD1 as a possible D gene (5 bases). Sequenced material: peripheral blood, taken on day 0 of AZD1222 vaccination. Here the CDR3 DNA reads TGTGCCAGCACCCCCGGCGGGGCAGGGTCTGAAAAACTGTTTTTT. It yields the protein CASTPGGAGSEKLFF. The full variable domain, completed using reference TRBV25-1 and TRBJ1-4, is EADIYQTPRYLVIGTGKKITLECSQTMGHDKMYWYQQDPGMELHLIHYSYGVNSTEKGDLSSESTVSRIRTEHFPLTLESARPSHTSQYLCASTPGGAGSEKLFFGSGTQLSVL.